This T cell receptor beta chain was captured in a study of shared clonotypes between healthy human individuals. Study details: Three plates each covered CD4 naive and memory; CD8 naive two, CD8 memory one.

Germline V gene sequence: CDR1 MDHEN, CDR2 SYDVKM. The CDR3 totals 14 residues. J was trimmed by 7 bases and V by 8 bases; bases with no gene match: 7. Comments on this clone: Its antigen remains unidentified.

Points from the study as a whole: The study found about 5% of naive CD4 clonotypes shared across a handful of donors. A reduction in generation probabilities was seen for non-shared clonotypes relative to those shared by all four donors.

Once extracted for a subset, genomic DNA was divided evenly among several immunoSEQ plates. TCRdb's copy holds only in-frame clones and misses some; the assay was immunoSEQ multiplex PCR. Among hundreds of thousands of clones listed, roughly 70% were seen once. The material sequenced was memory CD4+ T cells sorted from blood. Subset reported: CD45RA-negative fraction. The sequence was collected from a woman in her twenties or thirties in good health. V gene TRBV28 combines with J gene TRBJ1-4; 10 bases fit TRBD1. The CDR3 DNA reads as TGTGCCAGCGGACAGGGGGGAGTAATTGAAAAACTGTTTTTT. Its translation: CASGQGGVIEKLFF.